This T cell receptor (beta chain) appears in the sequencing data of a study of cytomegalovirus exposure and HLA in healthy donors. Study summary: The 130 or so validation repertoires, a later analysis reported, used the same platform as the 666 repertoires from the first cohort. Whole-study findings and limits: For cytomegalovirus status, the classifier reportedly gave diagnoses with high specificity and sensitivity.

Worth noting for this clone: The antigen is undetermined.

CDR3 size: 16 residues. Trimming took off 3 bases at V and 7 bases at J, with 18 bases between the two ends. CDR1 MNHNS and CDR2 SASEGT come from the germline V gene. The repertoire was sequenced with immunoSEQ multiplex PCR; TCRdb's copy has only in-frame clones and lacks some. Among nearly 110,000 clones listed, about 87% were seen once. The donors were part of the 120-subject validation cohort, which stood apart from the 666-subject first cohort. The sample was PBMCs. This chain uses TRBV6-1 with TRBJ1-4, with D tentatively TRBD1 (5 bases). This TCR was sampled from a woman between 18 and 29 years old in good health and CMV-seropositive. The chain's CDR3 is CASSEGVGTGPEKLFF. The CDR3 nucleotides are TGTGCCAGCAGTGAGGGGGTAGGGACTGGACCTGAAAAACTGTTTTTT.